This record covers a single TCR beta chain. Its antigen is not identified. Blood samples of about 2.5 ml were drawn from every donor. This sample was taken from a study of monozygotic twins with inflammatory bowel disease. cDNA was made in eight separate reactions per sample. From the 5' RACE reads, TCRdb lists one entry per CDR3 protein and no DNA. With about 210,000 distinct CDR3 sequences in the sample, the ten largest clones hold around 1.5%. Study-wide results and limits: Other individuals had fewer clonotypes in common with IBD patients than with healthy twins, especially with disease activity.

CDR3 size: 18 residues. Germline CDR1 is SGHRS and CDR2 is YFSETQ. The gene calls are TRBV5-1 and TRBJ1-1. The sample taken for sequencing was blood. The clonotype was recovered from a human donor with ulcerative colitis or Crohn's disease, or a healthy co-twin of an affected twin (not recorded which). The CDR3 region is CASSFNLGPARAPTEAFF.